Listed below are T cell receptor beta chains from one sample, sequenced in a study of T cells in tuberculosis. The repertoire was sequenced with immunoSEQ multiplex PCR; TCRdb's copy has only in-frame clones and lacks some. The sample yields 25,000 to 35,000 clones, about 91% seen once. The specimen was PBMCs, collected at tuberculosis diagnosis. Receptors originate from an adult with tuberculosis. Both conserved end residues are part of each CDR3. The D gene is left open where the match is weak. The size field is filled for only some rows; it gives once, few, many or a size class.

CDR3 DNA: TGTGCCTGGAGTGGAGGGGTTACGCGGGAATGGGGAGAGACCCAGTACTTC
CDR3 protein: CAWSGGVTREWGETQYF
clone size: once
V gene: TRBV30
J gene: TRBJ2-5
D gene: .

CDR3 DNA: TGTGCCAGTACCCTGGACCGGGACAGGCTTTCGAACACCATATATTTT
CDR3 protein: CASTLDRDRLSNTIYF
clone size: .
V gene: TRBV19
J gene: TRBJ1-3
D gene: TRBD1

CDR3 DNA: TGTGCCACCAGCAGAACTCCAGGGGGTAATACTGAAGCTTTCTTT
CDR3 protein: CATSRTPGGNTEAFF
clone size: .
V gene: TRBV15
J gene: TRBJ1-1
D gene: TRBD1

CDR3 DNA: TGTGCCAGCAGCTTAGAGAGAGAGAACACTGAAGCTTTCTTT
CDR3 protein: CASSLERENTEAFF
clone size: .
V gene: TRBV13
J gene: TRBJ1-1
D gene: .

CDR3 DNA: TGCGCCAGCAGCTTGTATCCAGGGGAGATTCGAAACACCATATATTTT
CDR3 protein: CASSLYPGEIRNTIYF
clone size: .
V gene: TRBV5-1
J gene: TRBJ1-3
D gene: .

CDR3 DNA: TGTGCCAGCAGTTACTCATTGACAGGGTATAACTATGGCTACACCTTC
CDR3 protein: CASSYSLTGYNYGYTF
clone size: .
V gene: TRBV6-6
J gene: TRBJ1-2
D gene: TRBD1

CDR3 DNA: TGTGCCAGCAGTTCCGGGGGGGTTTCGACCTCACAGGGGCATATCACCATATATTTT
CDR3 protein: CASSSGGVSTSQGHITIYF
clone size: once
V gene: TRBV28
J gene: TRBJ1-3
D gene: TRBD1

CDR3 DNA: TGTGCCAGCAGTTTTCGGAAGTGGGCCGACTCCTACGAGCAGTACTTC
CDR3 protein: CASSFRKWADSYEQYF
clone size: .
V gene: TRBV27
J gene: TRBJ2-7
D gene: .

CDR3 DNA: TGCGCCAGCAGCCAAGATCAGCGACAGGGGCTTCTAGTCCATGGCTACACCTTC
CDR3 protein: CASSQDQRQGLLVHGYTF
clone size: .
V gene: TRBV4-1
J gene: TRBJ1-2
D gene: TRBD1

CDR3 DNA: TGTGCCAGCAGCCCCATCTCAGCGGGGGGCACAGATACGCAGTATTTT
CDR3 protein: CASSPISAGGTDTQYF
clone size: .
V gene: TRBV7-2
J gene: TRBJ2-3
D gene: TRBD2

CDR3 DNA: TGTGCCACCAGCAGAGAGAAGACTAGCGGACCCGCAAAGGATACGCAGTATTTT
CDR3 protein: CATSREKTSGPAKDTQYF
clone size: .
V gene: TRBV15
J gene: TRBJ2-3
D gene: TRBD2

CDR3 DNA: TGTGCCAGCAGTCCCGGGACAGCATTCTACGAGCAGTACTTC
CDR3 protein: CASSPGTAFYEQYF
clone size: .
V gene: TRBV28
J gene: TRBJ2-7
D gene: TRBD1

CDR3 DNA: TGTGCCAGCAGCCCACTAGCGGGGGACACCGGGGAGCTGTTTTTT
CDR3 protein: CASSPLAGDTGELFF
clone size: .
V gene: TRBV4-2
J gene: TRBJ2-2
D gene: TRBD2

CDR3 DNA: TGTGCCAGCAGCTTACGGGCAACGGACAGGGAGCATTTT
CDR3 protein: CASSLRATDREHF
clone size: .
V gene: TRBV7-2
J gene: TRBJ1-5
D gene: TRBD1

CDR3 DNA: TGTGCCAGCAGCTTGATTTCAGGGACCTACGAGCAGTACTTC
CDR3 protein: CASSLISGTYEQYF
clone size: .
V gene: TRBV5-5
J gene: TRBJ2-7
D gene: .

CDR3 DNA: TGTGCCAGCTCACGGGAGCGGGCCTCCCAAGAGACCCAGTACTTC
CDR3 protein: CASSRERASQETQYF
clone size: .
V gene: TRBV18
J gene: TRBJ2-5
D gene: .

CDR3 DNA: TGCGCCAGCAGCCAAGTCGGGACAGAAGTAAACACCGGGGAGCTGTTTTTT
CDR3 protein: CASSQVGTEVNTGELFF
clone size: .
V gene: TRBV4-3
J gene: TRBJ2-2
D gene: TRBD1

CDR3 DNA: TGCGCCAGCAGCTTACTAGCGGGGGGGAGTCTTACCGAGCAGTACTTC
CDR3 protein: CASSLLAGGSLTEQYF
clone size: once
V gene: TRBV5-1
J gene: TRBJ2-7
D gene: TRBD2

CDR3 DNA: TGTGCCAGCGCTAAGACCGGACAGGGCTCCTACGAGCAGTACTTC
CDR3 protein: CASAKTGQGSYEQYF
clone size: once
V gene: TRBV6-5
J gene: TRBJ2-7
D gene: TRBD1

CDR3 DNA: TGTGCCAGCAGTGCAGGACTAGCGGGAGGGAACGAGCAGTACTTC
CDR3 protein: CASSAGLAGGNEQYF
clone size: .
V gene: TRBV6-5
J gene: TRBJ2-7
D gene: TRBD2

CDR3 DNA: TGTGCCAGCAGAGACAGGGCCAATCAGCCCCAGCATTTT
CDR3 protein: CASRDRANQPQHF
clone size: .
V gene: TRBV6-5
J gene: TRBJ1-5
D gene: TRBD1

CDR3 DNA: TGCGCCAGCAGCTTGGTTGGTGGCGGGATTAACAATGAGCAGTTCTTC
CDR3 protein: CASSLVGGGINNEQFF
clone size: .
V gene: TRBV5-1
J gene: TRBJ2-1
D gene: .

CDR3 DNA: TGCGCCAGCAGCCGCGCGCGACCCTCATACAGGGATGGCTACACCTTC
CDR3 protein: CASSRARPSYRDGYTF
clone size: .
V gene: TRBV4-1
J gene: TRBJ1-2
D gene: .

CDR3 DNA: TGCGCCAGCAGCCTATCTCGGGCAGGGCCCTACGAGCAGTACTTC
CDR3 protein: CASSLSRAGPYEQYF
clone size: .
V gene: TRBV4-1
J gene: TRBJ2-7
D gene: .

CDR3 DNA: TGTGCCAGCAGCTCCTCTCTATCGGGACAGCTTGGAAACACCATATATTTT
CDR3 protein: CASSSSLSGQLGNTIYF
clone size: .
V gene: TRBV28
J gene: TRBJ1-3
D gene: TRBD1

CDR3 DNA: TGTGCCAGCAGATCCAGGAAGAACACCGGGGAGCTGTTTTTT
CDR3 protein: CASRSRKNTGELFF
clone size: .
V gene: TRBV28
J gene: TRBJ2-2
D gene: .

CDR3 DNA: TGTGCCAGCAGCTTAGGGAGGGCTGAAGCTTTCTTT
CDR3 protein: CASSLGRAEAFF
clone size: .
V gene: TRBV11-2
J gene: TRBJ1-1
D gene: .

CDR3 DNA: TGTGCCAGCAGCCTAGCGGGAGCAAAGACCCAGTACTTC
CDR3 protein: CASSLAGAKTQYF
clone size: .
V gene: TRBV2
J gene: TRBJ2-5
D gene: TRBD2

CDR3 DNA: TGTGCCAGTACTATAGCGGGAGGGATTACAGATACGCAGTATTTT
CDR3 protein: CASTIAGGITDTQYF
clone size: .
V gene: TRBV2
J gene: TRBJ2-3
D gene: TRBD2

CDR3 DNA: TGTGCCAGCAGTTTGGGGGACAGATTCAGCTACACCTTC
CDR3 protein: CASSLGDRFSYTF
clone size: .
V gene: TRBV28
J gene: TRBJ1-2
D gene: TRBD1

CDR3 DNA: TGTGCCAGTTACGACAGGGGGAAGACCTACGAGCAGTACTTC
CDR3 protein: CASYDRGKTYEQYF
clone size: once
V gene: TRBV2
J gene: TRBJ2-7
D gene: TRBD1

CDR3 DNA: TGTGCCAGCTCACCAAGCCAGCCAGGGTCGAACACTGAAGCTTTCTTT
CDR3 protein: CASSPSQPGSNTEAFF
clone size: .
V gene: TRBV18
J gene: TRBJ1-1
D gene: .

CDR3 DNA: TGTGCCAGCAGCCGGGCTAGCGGGAGTAAAGGGTCGTATGAGCAGTTCTTC
CDR3 protein: CASSRASGSKGSYEQFF
clone size: .
V gene: TRBV4-2
J gene: TRBJ2-1
D gene: TRBD2

CDR3 DNA: TGTGCCAGCAGCTTAGACAGGGGTGGTACAAATGAGCAGTTCTTC
CDR3 protein: CASSLDRGGTNEQFF
clone size: .
V gene: TRBV7-2
J gene: TRBJ2-1
D gene: TRBD1

CDR3 DNA: TGTGCCAGCAGTGAGGGGGGACCAGGCCACACCATATATTTT
CDR3 protein: CASSEGGPGHTIYF
clone size: .
V gene: TRBV2
J gene: TRBJ1-3
D gene: .

CDR3 DNA: TGTGCCAGCAGCTTAGCGACAGAATCGGAAAATATCAACTATGGCTACACCTTC
CDR3 protein: CASSLATESENINYGYTF
clone size: .
V gene: TRBV7-6
J gene: TRBJ1-2
D gene: .

CDR3 DNA: TGTGCCAGCAGTGGGGACAGGGATGGGAATGAGCAGTTCTTC
CDR3 protein: CASSGDRDGNEQFF
clone size: .
V gene: TRBV2
J gene: TRBJ2-1
D gene: TRBD1

CDR3 DNA: TGTGCCAGCAGTGCCTCCCCTAGCTATCCAGATACGCAGTATTTT
CDR3 protein: CASSASPSYPDTQYF
clone size: .
V gene: TRBV6-1
J gene: TRBJ2-3
D gene: .

CDR3 DNA: TGTGCCATCAGTTCAGGGTTGGAACCCTACGAGCAGTACTTC
CDR3 protein: CAISSGLEPYEQYF
clone size: .
V gene: TRBV10-3
J gene: TRBJ2-7
D gene: .

CDR3 DNA: TGCGCCAGCAGCTTGGAGGCACAGGTTAACTATGGCTACACCTTC
CDR3 protein: CASSLEAQVNYGYTF
clone size: .
V gene: TRBV5-1
J gene: TRBJ1-2
D gene: .

CDR3 DNA: TGTGCCAGCAGCTTATCGGACAGGGTTGGAAACACCATATATTTT
CDR3 protein: CASSLSDRVGNTIYF
clone size: .
V gene: TRBV7-3
J gene: TRBJ1-3
D gene: TRBD1

CDR3 DNA: TGCGCCAGCAGCCAGGGGCTGTTGGGCACAGATACGCAGTATTTT
CDR3 protein: CASSQGLLGTDTQYF
clone size: .
V gene: TRBV4-1
J gene: TRBJ2-3
D gene: .

CDR3 DNA: TGTGCCAGCAGTGATGGACAGGGACAGCAAGAGACCCAGTACTTC
CDR3 protein: CASSDGQGQQETQYF
clone size: .
V gene: TRBV6-1
J gene: TRBJ2-5
D gene: TRBD1

CDR3 DNA: TGTGCCAGCAGTGAAGGGTTTGGGGGGGTAAGGCAGTTCTTC
CDR3 protein: CASSEGFGGVRQFF
clone size: .
V gene: TRBV2
J gene: TRBJ2-1
D gene: TRBD2

CDR3 DNA: TGTGCCAGTAGTAAGGAAGCTAGGTCCGGGGCCAACGTCCTGACTTTC
CDR3 protein: CASSKEARSGANVLTF
clone size: .
V gene: TRBV19
J gene: TRBJ2-6
D gene: .

CDR3 DNA: TGCAGTGCCTCGTCCTACAATGAGCAGTTCTTC
CDR3 protein: CSASSYNEQFF
clone size: once
V gene: TRBV20-1
J gene: TRBJ2-1
D gene: .

CDR3 DNA: TGCGCCAGCAGCTTCGGGGCGGGACGCTCCTACGAGCAGTACTTC
CDR3 protein: CASSFGAGRSYEQYF
clone size: .
V gene: TRBV5-1
J gene: TRBJ2-7
D gene: .

CDR3 DNA: TGTGCCAGTAGTCTCGGGACAGGGACACAGCTCACTGAAGCTTTCTTT
CDR3 protein: CASSLGTGTQLTEAFF
clone size: once
V gene: TRBV19
J gene: TRBJ1-1
D gene: TRBD1

CDR3 DNA: TGTGCCAGCAGCTTAGAAGTAGGGAGCTCCTACAATGAGCAGTTCTTC
CDR3 protein: CASSLEVGSSYNEQFF
clone size: .
V gene: TRBV11-2
J gene: TRBJ2-1
D gene: .

CDR3 DNA: TGTGCCAGCAGCTTAGGTCGGGCAGATACGCAGTATTTT
CDR3 protein: CASSLGRADTQYF
clone size: .
V gene: TRBV11-2
J gene: TRBJ2-3
D gene: .

CDR3 DNA: TGTGCCAGCAGTTTAGCCCGACAGGGTGGTCAGCCCCAGCATTTT
CDR3 protein: CASSLARQGGQPQHF
clone size: .
V gene: TRBV27
J gene: TRBJ1-5
D gene: TRBD1

CDR3 DNA: TGCGCCAGCAGCCAAGGGACTAGTGGGATCTACGAGCAGTACTTC
CDR3 protein: CASSQGTSGIYEQYF
clone size: .
V gene: TRBV4-1
J gene: TRBJ2-7
D gene: TRBD2

CDR3 DNA: TGTGCCAGCAGTTTTTTCGTTGGTCCCGGCGGGAGGGCGGATACGCAGTATTTT
CDR3 protein: CASSFFVGPGGRADTQYF
clone size: .
V gene: TRBV28
J gene: TRBJ2-3
D gene: TRBD2

CDR3 DNA: TGCGCCAGCAGGTTGGGGACTTGGGATGCGGAGCAGTACTTC
CDR3 protein: CASRLGTWDAEQYF
clone size: .
V gene: TRBV5-1
J gene: TRBJ2-7
D gene: .